The clone carrying this TCR beta chain was picked up a small number of times. This sample is drawn from a study of patients and donors after allogeneic stem cell transplantation. TCRdb redid the calling of the RT-PCR reads with MiXCR, one entry per CDR3 protein. This repertoire shows about 410,000 distinct CDR3 sequences, approximately 16% found once; its top ten account for 6% to 8%. The sequence came from a human donor who was either an allogeneic HSCT recipient or a stem cell or donor lymphocyte infusion donor (not recorded which). It is not recorded whose cells these are; they may come from a transplant donor. Sequenced sample: blood, either unsorted or a sorted T cell fraction (not recorded which).

The CDR3 spells CASRADRGGADTQYF. CDR3 bases: TGTGCCAGCAGAGCCGACAGGGGAGGGGCAGATACGCAGTATTTT. The genes are TRBV12-3 or TRBV12-4 and TRBJ2-3, with D perhaps TRBD1 (8 bases). V lost 6 bases and J 4 bases, leaving 17 bases between the germline ends. The CDR3 is 15 amino acids.